This entry concerns a single T cell receptor (beta chain). Its antigen is not identified. Incorporated into the TCR beta cDNA libraries were unique molecular identifiers, which served to reduce PCR and sequencing biases. Some 500,000 cDNA molecules were recovered from an input of about 0.85 to 11 million T cells. TCRdb ran MiXCR on the PCR reads and lists one entry per CDR3 protein. The data hold some 700,000 distinct CDR3 sequences, with roughly three fifths observed a single time. The source of the sample is a study of post-analysis software for immune sequencing data. About the research overall: Disease courses included relapsing-remitting, secondary progressive and progressive-relapsing multiple sclerosis. Study-wide findings and caveats: Patients with multiple sclerosis recorded significantly lower normalized Chao1 diversity than controls, the study found. Several TRBV segments occurring more often in patients than controls included TRBV5-6, TRBV5-1 and TRBV20-1. Strong same-batch co-clustering of samples appeared with F measure clustering.

V gave up 2 bases and J gave up 9 bases, with 8 bases separating them. CDR3 length: 12 amino acids. Per germline, CDR1 SGHAT and CDR2 FQNNGV. Sample: blood. The sequence came from a girl aged 2-10 years with multiple sclerosis. V and J are TRBV11-2 and TRBJ2-1; D might be TRBD1 or TRBD2, each matching 5 bases. CDR3 coding DNA: TGTGCCAGCAGCTTACCGGGGCTTGAGCAGTTCTTC. This codes for CASSLPGLEQFF. Complete variable domain (other parts from reference TRBV11-2 and TRBJ2-1): EAGVAQSPRYKIIEKRQSVAFWCNPISGHATLYWYQQILGQGPKLLIQFQNNGVVDDSQLPKDRFSAERLKGVDSTLKIQPAKLEDSAVYLCASSLPGLEQFFGPGTRLTVL.